This T cell receptor beta chain came from a study of regulatory T cells in long-lasting Graves disease. This CDR3 has 16 amino acids. The V gene's germline CDR1 is SGHVS and CDR2 FNYEAQ. V was trimmed by 1 base and J by 8 bases, leaving 17 bases between them. CDR3-region Arm-PCR and iRepertoire HTBI primers produced the TCR beta libraries. TCRdb reprocessed the multiplex PCR reads with MiXCR, giving one entry per CDR3 protein. The sample lists a few hundred thousand distinct CDR3 sequences; approximately 12% were seen once. A few counts support this clonotype. Time point of the sample: newly diagnosed GD, antithyroid drugs for less than 3 months. PBMCs were the source of the RNA used for TCR sequencing. It was an endocrinology department in Xi'an, China, that provided the patients. EDTA tubes held roughly 9 milliliters of peripheral blood from each patient. This sample also belongs to another study, concerning T cells in Graves' hyperthyroidism and ophthalmopathy. That paper states: In blood, most of the thyroid clonotypes expanded above 0.001 were also present. Median prediction lead before ophthalmopathy onset was 6.5 months with the model.

This chain connects TRBV7-6 to TRBJ1-4; D ambiguous. The receptor comes from a man aged 25 to 45 with Graves disease. Sequencing was performed on peripheral blood mononuclear cells (PBMCs), taken at new diagnosis, from a patient treated with antithyroid drugs. CDR3: CASSLGWHHQEEKLFF. CDR3 coding DNA: TGTGCCAGCAGCTTAGGTTGGCACCACCAGGAGGAAAAACTGTTTTTT.